Listed below are T cell receptor beta chains from one sample, sequenced in a study of CD8 T cells in Susac syndrome. TCRdb ran MiXCR on the immunoSEQ multiplex PCR reads and lists one entry per CDR3 protein. This sample has roughly 140,000 distinct CDR3 sequences, with over 95% found just once. The sequencing input was CD8+ T cells from PBMCs. The receptors shown here come from a human donor with multiple sclerosis. Each CDR3 is given without its conserved first and last residue.

v_call: TRBV30
j_call: TRBJ1-2
cdr3_aa: ASLPDSGYGYT

v_call: TRBV9
j_call: TRBJ2-7
cdr3_aa: ASSVGTGPYEQY

v_call: TRBV5-4
j_call: TRBJ2-5
cdr3_aa: ASSLGTSGGLPAKTQY

v_call: TRBV6-5
j_call: TRBJ1-6
cdr3_aa: ASSYSSVGNSPLH

v_call: TRBV20-1
j_call: TRBJ2-7
cdr3_aa: SARVAGEVEQY

v_call: TRBV7-9
j_call: TRBJ1-2
cdr3_aa: ASSPASLDYGYT

v_call: TRBV2
j_call: TRBJ2-4
cdr3_aa: ASSPLAGDLKNIQY

v_call: TRBV6-5
j_call: TRBJ2-7
cdr3_aa: ASSYFKRGKYEQY

v_call: TRBV9
j_call: TRBJ2-3
cdr3_aa: ASSRVTDTQY

v_call: TRBV29-1
j_call: TRBJ2-1
cdr3_aa: SVEVPRRGYNEQF

v_call: TRBV29-1
j_call: TRBJ1-2
cdr3_aa: SRPQGVYGYT

v_call: TRBV13
j_call: TRBJ2-1
cdr3_aa: ASSLLTGPSGEQF

v_call: TRBV18
j_call: TRBJ2-7
cdr3_aa: ASSPDHEQY

v_call: TRBV24-1
j_call: TRBJ1-2
cdr3_aa: ATSDPSTDGYT